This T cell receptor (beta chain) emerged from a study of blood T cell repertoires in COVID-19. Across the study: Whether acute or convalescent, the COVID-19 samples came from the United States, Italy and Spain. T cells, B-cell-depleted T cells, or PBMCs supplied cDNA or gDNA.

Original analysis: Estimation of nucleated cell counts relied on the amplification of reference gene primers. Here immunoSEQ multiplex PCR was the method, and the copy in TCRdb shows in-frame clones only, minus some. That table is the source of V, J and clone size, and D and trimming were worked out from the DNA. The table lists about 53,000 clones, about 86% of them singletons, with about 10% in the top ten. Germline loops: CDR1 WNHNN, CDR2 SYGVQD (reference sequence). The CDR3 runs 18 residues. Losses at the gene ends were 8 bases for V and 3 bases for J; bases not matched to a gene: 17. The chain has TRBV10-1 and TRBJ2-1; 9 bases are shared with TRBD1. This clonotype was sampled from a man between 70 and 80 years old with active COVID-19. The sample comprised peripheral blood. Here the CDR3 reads CASPAPGQGPFGYNEQFF. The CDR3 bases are TGCGCCAGCCCTGCGCCGGGACAGGGCCCCTTTGGCTACAATGAGCAGTTCTTC.